Listed here are 4 T cell receptor beta chains from one sample, sequenced in a study of shared clonotypes between healthy human individuals. Repertoires were generated with immunoSEQ multiplex PCR, while TCRdb's copy carries only in-frame clones and drops some. The sample lists about 800,000 clones; 96% were seen once. As defined, naive CD8 cells were CD45RO-negative and positively selected for CCR7, with terminally differentiated effector memory CD45RA+ cells excluded. Sequencing was carried out using naive CD8+ T cells sorted from blood. These receptors came from a man younger than 45 in good health.

This clone was detected once. The V call is TRBV28, the J call TRBJ2-7, with D possibly being TRBD1 (6 bases). Germline loops: CDR1 MDHEN, CDR2 SYDVKM. This CDR3 has 13 amino acids. V lost 7 bases and J 3 bases, leaving 13 bases between the germline ends. CDR3: CASTGTLNYEQYF. CDR3 coding DNA: TGTGCCAGCACCGGGACACTTAACTACGAGCAGTACTTC.

This chain connects TRBV7-2 to TRBJ1-2; D not certain. The V gene lost 2 bases and the J gene lost 14 bases, with 12 bases spanning the gap. Germline CDR1 and CDR2: SGHTA and FQGNSA. The CDR3 sequence is 11 residues long. The CDR3: CASSLLGLSTF. The DNA for the CDR3 is TGTGCCAGCAGCTTACTCGGGTTATCTACCTTC.

The chain employs TRBV5-8 and TRBJ1-4; no definite D call. The V end lost 7 bases, the J end lost 4 bases, and 14 bases lay between the germline ends. CDR3 length: 14 residues. Germline V gene data show CDR1 as SGHTS and CDR2 as YDEGEE. CDR3 region: CASGRGGNNEKLFF. In DNA, the CDR3 is TGTGCCAGCGGCCGGGGAGGGAATAATGAAAAACTGTTTTTT.

The chain is built from TRBV29-1 and TRBJ2-1, with 8 bases that match TRBD1. V was clipped by 4 bases and J by 0 bases; unmatched bases: 8. Germline values: CDR1 SQVTM, CDR2 ANQGSEA. This CDR3 spans 16 amino acids. CDR3 sequence: CSVADRGEDSYNEQFF. The CDR3 DNA follows: TGCAGCGTTGCAGACAGGGGAGAGGACTCCTACAATGAGCAGTTCTTC.